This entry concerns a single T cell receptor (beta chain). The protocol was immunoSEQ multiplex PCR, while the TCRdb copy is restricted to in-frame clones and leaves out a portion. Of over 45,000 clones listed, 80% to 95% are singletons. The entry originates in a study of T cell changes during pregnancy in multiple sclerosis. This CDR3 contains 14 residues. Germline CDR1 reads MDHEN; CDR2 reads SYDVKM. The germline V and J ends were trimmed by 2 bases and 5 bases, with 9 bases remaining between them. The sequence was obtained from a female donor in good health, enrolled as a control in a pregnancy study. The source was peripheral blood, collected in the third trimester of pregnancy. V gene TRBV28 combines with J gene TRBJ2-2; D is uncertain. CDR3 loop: CASSLRFETGELFF. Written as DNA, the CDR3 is TGTGCCAGCAGTTTACGGTTTGAGACCGGGGAGCTGTTTTTT.